Listed below are T cell receptor beta chains from one sample, sequenced in a study of T cell repertoires in cytomegalovirus infection. TCRdb recomputed calls from the reads with MiXCR, one row per CDR3 protein. The table has 250,000 to 300,000 distinct CDR3 sequences, about 26% seen once. The sequencing input was PBMCs. The receptors shown here come from a human donor in good health (CMV status not recorded). Some clones in this sample may be carry-over from other donors' samples. The CDR3 runs from the conserved cysteine through the conserved F or W. A D gene is named only where the DNA matches it firmly. Expanded clones are given a class, and other clones once, few, many or no size at all.

cdr3_nt cdr3_aa d_call clone_size j_call v_call cdr3_length
TGTGCCAGCAGCCCCGGGACAGGGTATTCACCCCTCCACTTT CASSPGTGYSPLHF TRBD1 . TRBJ1-6 TRBV14 14
TGTGCCAGCAGCTTAGTAGGAGATCAACACTTT CASSLVGDQHF . many TRBJ1-6 TRBV7-2 11
TGTGCCAGCAGCCCCTGGGACAGGGGGTACGCCGGGGAGCTGTTTTTT CASSPWDRGYAGELFF TRBD1 many TRBJ2-2 TRBV11-2 16
TGCGCCAGCAGCCAAGACTGGAGGGCCAACACAGATACGCAGTATTTT CASSQDWRANTDTQYF . . TRBJ2-3 TRBV4-1 16
TGTGCCAGCAGCTTAGGAGACAGGAACACCGGGGAGCTGTTTTTT CASSLGDRNTGELFF . many TRBJ2-2 TRBV7-9 15
TGTGCCAGCAGTGACCGGGACAGGGGGCAAGGCACCGGGGAGCTGTTTTTT CASSDRDRGQGTGELFF TRBD1 . TRBJ2-2 TRBV12-3/TRBV12-4 17
TGCAGCGTTCGAAAACAGGGCCTAGGGGATACGCAGTATTTT CSVRKQGLGDTQYF . . TRBJ2-3 TRBV29-1 14
TGCGCCAGCAGCCCGGGACAGGGGGGTGACTACGAGCAGTACTTC CASSPGQGGDYEQYF TRBD1 . TRBJ2-7 TRBV4-1 15
TGCGCCAGCAGTGTGACAGGGCAGAACACTGAAGCTTTCTTT CASSVTGQNTEAFF TRBD1 few TRBJ1-1 TRBV5-1 14
TGTGCCAGCAGCTTAACATCGGCAGCATATGAAGCTTTCTTT CASSLTSAAYEAFF . . TRBJ1-1 TRBV11-2 14
TGTGCCAGCAGCTTAGCAGGGACAGGGAACATTCAGTACTTC CASSLAGTGNIQYF TRBD1 few TRBJ2-4 TRBV7-8 14
TGCAGTGCTTCTCAGTACTCTGGGGCCAACGTCCTGACTTTC CSASQYSGANVLTF . . TRBJ2-6 TRBV20-1 14
TGTGCCAGCAGTTTGTCTCAGGGAACCAATAATTCACCCCTCCACTTT CASSLSQGTNNSPLHF . . TRBJ1-6 TRBV12-3/TRBV12-4 16
TGTGCCAGCAGCCCAGGGGGTTTAACTAATGAAAAACTGTTTTTT CASSPGGLTNEKLFF TRBD1 many TRBJ1-4 TRBV7-2 15
TGTGCCAGCAGCTTTTATGCTAACTATGGCTACACCTTC CASSFYANYGYTF . many TRBJ1-2 TRBV7-9 13
TGTGCCAGCAGCCCCCCGGGACAGGATAATTCACCCCTCCACTTT CASSPPGQDNSPLHF TRBD1 . TRBJ1-6 TRBV11-2 15
TGTGCCAGCAGCCCTGAGGACTTCCTATCCTACAATGAGCAGTTCTTC CASSPEDFLSYNEQFF . few TRBJ2-1 TRBV7-6 16
TGTGCCAGCAGCGTTCTAGCGGGAGAACTCTACGAGCAGTACTTC CASSVLAGELYEQYF TRBD2 many TRBJ2-7 TRBV7-2 15
TGTGCCAGCAGTTTATTCGAGGGTTTATTAGTGTCTGGAAACACCATATATTTT CASSLFEGLLVSGNTIYF . few TRBJ1-3 TRBV28 18
TGCAGCGCTATCCCGGACAGTGGCACAGATACGCAGTATTTT CSAIPDSGTDTQYF . . TRBJ2-3 TRBV29-1 14
TGCAGTGCCGACAGGGAACCCTATGGCTACACCTTC CSADREPYGYTF TRBD1 . TRBJ1-2 TRBV20-1 12
TGTGCCACCAAAACGCGGGGGACCACAGATACGCAGTATTTT CATKTRGTTDTQYF TRBD2 . TRBJ2-3 TRBV15 14
TGCGCCAGCAGCGTTCTAGCGGGGGACACATACGAGCAGTACTTC CASSVLAGDTYEQYF TRBD2 . TRBJ2-7 TRBV5-1 15
TGTGCCAGCAGTTTTCAATCGGATTCACCCCTCCACTTT CASSFQSDSPLHF . few TRBJ1-6 TRBV28 13
TGTGCCAGCGGCCCGGGGGGGATCTATGGCTACACCTTC CASGPGGIYGYTF . . TRBJ1-2 TRBV28 13
TGCGCCAGCAGCCTTGCCTCCGGGGGGCGAAATGAGCAGTTCTTC CASSLASGGRNEQFF . . TRBJ2-1 TRBV5-1 15
TGTGCCAGCAGCTTAGAAGGGAGATACAATGAGCAGTTCTTC CASSLEGRYNEQFF . . TRBJ2-1 TRBV7-2 14
TGCGCCAGCAGCCAAGTGCAACGGGGGGCTACTGGGGCCAACGTCCTGACTTTC CASSQVQRGATGANVLTF . . TRBJ2-6 TRBV4-3 18